The clone carrying this T cell receptor (beta chain) was observed a few times. As yet, its antigen is unknown. This sample's TCRbeta library carried unique molecular identifier barcodes. TCRdb used MiXCR to reprocess the PCR reads, holding one entry per CDR3 protein. This sample has hundreds of thousands of distinct CDR3 sequences; around 13% occur once, and the top ten carry around 0.76%. This sample stems from a study of T-cell reconstitution after alpha-beta-depleted transplantation in children. With V trimmed by 3 bases and J by 3 bases, 5 bases remained unmatched. Looked up from germline, CDR1 is SGHDN and CDR2 is FVKESK. The CDR3 is made up of 15 amino acids. The study, taken as a whole, reports: At one year after transplant, newly produced T cells mostly accounted for T-cell counts and diversity. After transplant, at about two months, alpha-beta T cells were reportedly derived from several hundred expanded graft clones. Recipient T cells and thymic progenitors that survived were the source of the high TCRbeta diversity seen at day 60 in some patients.

The chain is built from TRBV14 and TRBJ2-7; 10 bases are shared with TRBD2. Specimen: PBMCs, collected before TCRalphabeta/CD19-depleted stem cell transplant. This receptor was obtained from a girl aged 2 to 9 with congenital amegakaryocytic thrombocytopenia, due to receive a stem cell transplant. In DNA, the CDR3 is TGTGCCAGCAGCCAGGCTAGCGGGAGTATCTACGAGCAGTACTTC. Its protein product is CASSQASGSIYEQYF.